What follows describes a single T cell receptor (beta chain). As originally analysed: How many nucleated cells were present was estimated from reference gene primer amplification. Method: immunoSEQ multiplex PCR; TCRdb's copy keeps in-frame clones and lacks some. V, J and clone size reflect that table, while D and trimming were determined from the DNA. The data hold over 120,000 clones, with around 80% observed a single time. The V gene's germline CDR1 is MNHEY and CDR2 SVGAGI. V gave up 0 bases and J gave up 6 bases, with 8 bases separating them. The CDR3 consists of 13 residues. The sample comes from a study of blood T cell repertoires in COVID-19. As for the study in general: Acute and convalescent COVID-19 specimens originated in the United States, Italy and Spain.

Input material: PBMCs or T cells enriched from blood (not recorded which). This chain joins TRBV6-5 and TRBJ1-2; D remains unclear. The sequence was collected from a woman aged 45-60 years who had recovered from COVID-19. The CDR3 sequence: CASSYSGTNGYTF. The CDR3 DNA reads TGTGCCAGCAGTTACTCAGGAACTAATGGCTACACCTTC.